This T cell receptor beta chain came from a study of T cells in Graves' hyperthyroidism and ophthalmopathy. About the study: Blood was drawn when the patient was first diagnosed and still untreated.

Whole-study results and caveats: Blood samples included most of the expanded thyroid clonotypes exceeding 0.001.

This clonotype has only a few counts. Its antigen is undetermined. Researchers amplified the TCR beta CDR3 regions from RNA transcripts. Using the HTBI primer set, a first-round RT-PCR was run on the TCR CDR3. One entry per CDR3 protein results from TCRdb running MiXCR on the multiplex PCR reads. The sample has roughly 500,000 distinct CDR3 sequences; 20% to 25% are singletons. The V end lost 2 bases, the J end lost 5 bases, and 13 bases lay between the germline ends. The CDR3 covers 15 residues. This sequence joins TRBV12-3 or TRBV12-4 and TRBJ2-4; D tentatively fits TRBD1 or TRBD2 (5 bases each). Sequencing was done on a sample of blood. This clonotype was obtained from a woman in her 70s with Graves' ophthalmopathy. The CDR3 nucleotides read TGTGCCAGCAGTTTACAAAGGCAGGGAGAAAACATTCAGTACTTC. Its protein is CASSLQRQGENIQYF.